These T cell receptor beta chains were read from a single sample in a study of cytomegalovirus exposure and HLA in healthy donors. This table comes from immunoSEQ multiplex PCR, and its TCRdb copy is limited to in-frame clones, with some not included. The sample lists some 150,000 clones, approximately 70% occurring once. Sequencing was performed on PBMCs. Receptors originate from a woman in her twenties or thirties in good health and CMV-seronegative. Each CDR3 is given with its conserved first and last residue. A D gene is named only where the DNA matches it firmly. Size is omitted from some rows. Given values are once, few, many or a class for expanded clones.

V gene	J gene	D gene	CDR3 length	clone size	CDR3 DNA	CDR3 protein
TRBV7-2	TRBJ2-4	NA	14	NA	TGTGCCAGCAGCACGCGCGGGGATGTAAACATTCAGTACTTC	CASSTRGDVNIQYF
TRBV5-4	TRBJ1-6	TRBD1	14	once	TGTGCCAGCAGCCTCGGGACAGGGAATTCACCCCTCCACTTT	CASSLGTGNSPLHF
TRBV5-5	TRBJ1-4	TRBD1	17	NA	TGTGCCAGCAGCTTGGGCCCACCTGACAGGGTTGGTGAAAAACTGTTTTTT	CASSLGPPDRVGEKLFF
TRBV2	TRBJ2-1	NA	14	NA	TGTGCCAGCAGTGCACAGGGCCTATACAATGAGCAGTTCTTC	CASSAQGLYNEQFF
TRBV2	TRBJ2-2	TRBD2	16	few	TGTGCCAGCAAGGGCGGGGGGGCCCCTGACACCGGGGAGCTGTTTTTT	CASKGGGAPDTGELFF
TRBV6-6	TRBJ2-1	NA	16	once	TGTGCCAGCAGTTACCGTACAGGCATCTCCTACAATGAGCAGTTCTTC	CASSYRTGISYNEQFF
TRBV28	TRBJ1-5	TRBD1	15	NA	TGTGCCAGCGGGTCAGGGGGAGGAAAGAATCAGCCCCAGCATTTT	CASGSGGGKNQPQHF
TRBV27	TRBJ1-5	NA	15	once	TGTGCCAGCAGTTCCCGAGGACAGCCTTATCAGCCCCAGCATTTT	CASSSRGQPYQPQHF
TRBV10-2	TRBJ1-1	TRBD1	14	NA	TGCGCCAGCAGCTCTACAGGGGGAAACACTGAAGCTTTCTTT	CASSSTGGNTEAFF
TRBV2	TRBJ1-3	TRBD1	15	once	TGTGCCAGCAAGATGTACAGGGGAGCTGGAAACACCATATATTTT	CASKMYRGAGNTIYF
TRBV11-2	TRBJ2-7	TRBD2	15	once	TGTGCCAGCAGCTTAGATTCACTAGCGCGCTACGAGCAGTACTTC	CASSLDSLARYEQYF
TRBV28	TRBJ1-3	NA	16	NA	TGTGCCAGCAGCAAAACCGGGGGTAGAGTCGGAAACACCATATATTTT	CASSKTGGRVGNTIYF
TRBV18	TRBJ1-1	NA	14	NA	TGTGCCAGCTCACCACCGGGACAGAACACTGAAGCTTTCTTT	CASSPPGQNTEAFF
TRBV5-1	TRBJ2-5	NA	14	NA	TGCGCCAGCAGCTTCTGGGCACAACAAGAGACCCAGTACTTC	CASSFWAQQETQYF
TRBV7-9	TRBJ2-1	TRBD2	15	NA	TGTGCCAGCAGCTTTGGACTAGACGGAGGCGATGAGCAGTTCTTC	CASSFGLDGGDEQFF
TRBV28	TRBJ1-2	NA	14	NA	TGTGCCAGCAGTTTGTCAGGGAGGGGGGGTGGCTACACCTTC	CASSLSGRGGGYTF
TRBV7-8	TRBJ2-3	NA	13	few	TGTGCCAGCAGCGAGAGCCTCGCAGGTACGCAGTATTTT	CASSESLAGTQYF
TRBV6-1	TRBJ1-1	NA	13	few	TGTGCCAGCAGTGAATGGGGCGACACTGAAGCTTTCTTT	CASSEWGDTEAFF
TRBV4-2	TRBJ1-1	TRBD1	15	NA	TGTGCCAGCAGCCAACGTGACAGGGGTAACACTGAAGCTTTCTTT	CASSQRDRGNTEAFF
TRBV6-5	TRBJ1-3	NA	15	once	TGTGCCAGCAGACCCGGGGGGGTCCCTGGAAACACCATATATTTT	CASRPGGVPGNTIYF
TRBV27	TRBJ2-3	TRBD2	17	NA	TGTGCCAGCCGCCCGAGAGGAGGCGGGGGGGCGGTCGATACGCAGTATTTT	CASRPRGGGGAVDTQYF
TRBV18	TRBJ1-1	TRBD1	18	NA	TGTGCCAGCTCATCCGGTTTAACTACCGGGACAGGGGGCACTGAAGCTTTCTTT	CASSSGLTTGTGGTEAFF
TRBV11-2	TRBJ1-4	TRBD1	15	NA	TGTGCCAGCAGCCCAAAGACAGGGAGGAGTGAAAAACTGTTTTTT	CASSPKTGRSEKLFF
TRBV9	TRBJ1-3	TRBD1	14	NA	TGTGCCAGCAGCTTGACAGGGGGTAGTAGTACCATATATTTT	CASSLTGGSSTIYF
TRBV30	TRBJ2-5	NA	12	few	TGTGCCTGGAGTGTACAAGCGGAGACCCAGTACTTC	CAWSVQAETQYF
TRBV7-9	TRBJ2-5	NA	14	few	TGTGCCAGCGGGCCGATAAGCGGCGCGGAGACCCAGTACTTC	CASGPISGAETQYF
TRBV5-6	TRBJ1-4	NA	16	NA	TGTGCCAGCAGCTATAATGCGGCAGCAAGTAATGAAAAACTGTTTTTT	CASSYNAAASNEKLFF
TRBV5-1	TRBJ2-5	TRBD2	15	NA	TGCGCCAGCAGCTCTGCGCGGGGGGGGACTGAGACCCAGTACTTC	CASSSARGGTETQYF
TRBV4-1	TRBJ1-6	TRBD1	15	NA	TGCGCCAGCAGCCAGCAAGACAGGGTTAATTCACCCCTCCACTTT	CASSQQDRVNSPLHF
TRBV6-5	TRBJ1-2	TRBD1	15	few	TGTGCCAGCAGTTCAGGACAGGGGGCAAACTATGGCTACACCTTC	CASSSGQGANYGYTF
TRBV6-6	TRBJ1-5	NA	13	few	TGTGCCAGCAGCACTCAGGGCAATCAGCCCCAGCATTTT	CASSTQGNQPQHF
TRBV10-3	TRBJ2-7	TRBD2	14	NA	TGTGCCATCAAGGGGAGGGAAACTAGCTACGAGCAGTACTTC	CAIKGRETSYEQYF
TRBV7-8	TRBJ2-7	NA	13	NA	TGTGCCAGCAGCCCCGTCGACAAATACGAGCAGTACTTC	CASSPVDKYEQYF
TRBV11-3	TRBJ1-3	TRBD1	14	once	TGTGCCAGCAGCTTGACGGGACAGGGCAACACCATATATTTT	CASSLTGQGNTIYF
TRBV19	TRBJ1-5	TRBD1	14	NA	TGTGCCAGCTCAGGGGGACGGAGCAATCAGCCCCAGCATTTT	CASSGGRSNQPQHF
TRBV7-3	TRBJ1-1	NA	15	NA	TGTGCCAGCAGCCCCGCCGAGGGTATGAACACTGAAGCTTTCTTT	CASSPAEGMNTEAFF
TRBV7-9	TRBJ1-2	NA	14	NA	TGTGCCAGCAGCGAATCCGGACATAACTATGGCTACACCTTC	CASSESGHNYGYTF
TRBV7-9	TRBJ2-3	TRBD2	15	NA	TGTGCCAGCACTCATCTGAGCGGGACCCCAGATACGCAGTATTTT	CASTHLSGTPDTQYF
TRBV2	TRBJ2-3	TRBD2	15	NA	TGTGCCAGCGGTATAGCGGGGGCTGGCACAGATACGCAGTATTTT	CASGIAGAGTDTQYF
TRBV6-6	TRBJ2-3	TRBD2	15	NA	TGTGCCAGCGCGCTAGCGGGAGGTTTCGCAGATACGCAGTATTTT	CASALAGGFADTQYF
TRBV6-5	TRBJ1-2	TRBD1	15	NA	TGTGCCAGCAGACCAACTCGACAGGGTAATAAGGGCTACACCTTC	CASRPTRQGNKGYTF
TRBV5-1	TRBJ2-1	NA	13	NA	TGCGCCAGCAGCTTCAACAGGGTCAATGAGCAGTTCTTC	CASSFNRVNEQFF
TRBV6-5	TRBJ2-1	TRBD1	12	NA	TGTGCCACTGGGACAGGGTACAATGAGCAGTTCTTC	CATGTGYNEQFF
TRBV18	TRBJ1-1	NA	13	few	TGTGCCAGCTCACGTCCAGACAGCACTGAAGCTTTCTTT	CASSRPDSTEAFF
TRBV5-4	TRBJ1-4	TRBD1	14	NA	TGTGCCAGCAGCCGCGGGACAGGGCACGAAAAACTGTTTTTT	CASSRGTGHEKLFF